These 17 T cell receptor beta chains originate from one sample sequenced in a study. TCRdb re-analysed the 5' RACE reads in MiXCR, keeping a single row per CDR3 protein. The repertoire holds about 40,000 distinct CDR3 sequences, with about 20% as singletons. Treg sorting used a CD4+CD25+CD127-/low gate. Sequenced: Tregs sorted from blood. These receptors all stem from a female donor with breast cancer.

Notes on this clonotype: The CDR3 does not close with the conserved phenylalanine or tryptophan, likely indicating a read error. V usage is TRBV4-1 and J usage is TRBJ2-5; tentative D call: TRBD1 (5 bases). CDR3 size: 16 residues. V was clipped by 4 bases and J by 5 bases, with 20 bases between them. Germline V gene lookup returns CDR1 MGHRA and CDR2 YSYEKL. The CDR3 protein is CASSPEGIFSGETQYL. The DNA for the CDR3 is TGCGCCAGCAGCCCGGAAGGGATCTTTTCAGGGGAGACCCAGTACCTC.

The chain recombines TRBV7-8 with TRBJ1-2; 8 positions agree with TRBD1. Germline V CDR1 and CDR2: SGHVS, FQNEAQ. The length of the CDR3 is 15 residues. Trimming removed 3 bases from V and 8 bases from J; junction bases left unmatched: 11. The CDR3 sequence: CASSLYARGLEGYTF. The CDR3 coding sequence is TGTGCCAGCAGCTTGTATGCCAGGGGGCTTGAAGGCTACACCTTC.

Worth noting for this clonotype: A read error is possible here, since a much larger clone lies one base away. J is TRBJ1-2 and V is TRBV5-1, with D tentatively TRBD1 (6 bases). The CDR3 length is 14 residues. The germline CDR1 and CDR2 sequences are SGHRS and YFSETQ. CDR3 sequence: CTSTETGTGYGYTF. CDR3 sequence (DNA): TGCACCAGCACGGAGACAGGCACGGGCTATGGCTACACCTTC.

This chain joins TRBV7-9 and TRBJ2-7; 9 bases fit TRBD1. Germline V gives CDR1 SEHNR, CDR2 FQNEAQ (reference sequence). The V segment lost 1 base and the J segment 4 bases; nucleotides outside the gene matches: 5. The CDR3 contains 15 residues. The DNA of the CDR3 is TGTGCCAGCAGCTTAGTCGGGACAGGGAAATACGAGCAGTACTTC. Its protein product is CASSLVGTGKYEQYF.

This clonotype has a count of ten or more. The rearrangement uses TRBV12-3 or TRBV12-4 and TRBJ2-3, with 10 positions matching TRBD2. V lost 6 bases, J lost 6 bases, and 9 bases stayed unmatched. The CDR3 runs 15 residues. The chain's CDR3 is CASSPLAGVGDTQYF. DNA for the CDR3: TGTGCCAGCAGCCCTCTAGCGGGAGTGGGGGATACGCAGTATTTT.

This clonotype was seen more than once but under ten times. V is TRBV18 and J is TRBJ1-1, with TRBD1 matching over 8 bases. The CDR3 consists of 19 residues. J was trimmed by 8 bases and V by 2 bases; bases with no gene match: 22. The germline V gene encodes CDR1 KGHSH and CDR2 LQKENI. The CDR3: CASSPDGTGLGEPPFEAFF. CDR3 nucleotides: TGTGCCAGCTCACCAGACGGGACAGGATTAGGGGAACCCCCTTTCGAAGCTTTCTTT.

About this clonotype itself: A much larger clone lies one base from this, so it may be a read error. The chain employs TRBV5-1 and TRBJ2-1, with TRBD1 matching 8 bases. Germline trimming cut 2 bases from V and 6 bases from J; bases unmatched to any gene: 10. Germline CDR1 SGHRS, CDR2 YFSETQ. This CDR3 has 16 amino acids. CDR3 region: CASSFQGAWVSNEQFF. For the CDR3, the DNA is TGCGCCAGCAGCTTTCAGGGGGCGTGGGTCAGCAATGAGCAGTTCTTC.

This clonotype has a handful of counts. J is TRBJ2-1 and V is TRBV24-1; 8 nucleotides match TRBD1. The germline gives CDR1 KGHDR, CDR2 SFDVKD. The junction had 9 bases not matched to a gene; V was cut back by 9 bases and J by 9 bases. The CDR3 is 13 amino acids. CDR3 protein: CATRTGNTGEQFF. In DNA form, the CDR3 reads TGTGCCACCCGGACAGGGAATACGGGTGAGCAGTTCTTC.

CDR3 bases: TGTGCCAGCAGAGAAAACATTCAGTACTTC. Amino acid sequence: CASRENIQYF. The chain links TRBV6-6 to TRBJ2-4; D gene ambiguous. Deletions cut 6 bases from V and 5 bases from J, with 2 bases between. The germline V gene has CDR1 MNHNY and CDR2 SVGAGI (reference sequence). This CDR3 has 10 residues.

Note on this clonotype: This may be a read error, as it is one base from a much larger clone. The rearrangement uses TRBV12-3 or TRBV12-4 and TRBJ1-1, with D tentatively TRBD1 (6 bases). Trimming stripped 3 bases from V and 6 bases from J, with 17 bases between. This CDR3 contains 15 residues. The CDR3 here is CASSFNREGSAEAFF. The CDR3 DNA reads TGTGCCAGCAGTTTCAACAGGGAAGGGTCCGCTGAAGCTTTCTTT.

Only a few counts were recorded for this clonotype. The chain is built from TRBV12-3 or TRBV12-4 and TRBJ2-3; 9 positions agree with TRBD2. Trimming removed 7 bases from V and 4 bases from J; junction bases left unmatched: 9. This CDR3 contains 15 residues. The CDR3: CASTLSGGIADTQYF. The CDR3, as DNA: TGTGCCAGCACCCTTAGCGGGGGTATCGCAGATACGCAGTATTTT.

The CDR3 coding sequence is TGCGGGGGCTCATGGGCAGGGTCCTACAATGAGCAGTTCTTC. This encodes CGGSWAGSYNEQFF. V usage is TRBV29-1 and J usage is TRBJ2-1, with a weak D call TRBD1 (6 bases). The germline V gene encodes CDR1 SQVTM and CDR2 ANQGSEA. This CDR3 region has 14 residues.

For this clonotype: A single base separates this from a much larger clone, so it may be a read error. The J gene is TRBJ2-5, the V gene TRBV25-1; the match to TRBD2 covers 10 bases. The germline V gene has CDR1 MGHDK and CDR2 SYGVNS. The CDR3 runs to 16 residues. CDR3 sequence reads: CARSRFSGRLQETQYF. The CDR3 bases are TGTGCCCGCAGTAGATTTAGCGGGAGGCTCCAAGAGACCCAGTACTTC.

The sample holds a few counts of this clonotype. This sequence joins TRBV5-1 and TRBJ2-1; a possible D gene is TRBD2 (6 bases). The CDR3 is 13 amino acids. In germline, CDR1 is SGHRS, CDR2 YFSETQ. V was trimmed by 0 bases and J by 8 bases, leaving 9 bases between them. The CDR3 DNA reads as TGCGCCAGCAGCTTGGTTTCGGGGGATGAGCAGTTCTTC. As protein: CASSLVSGDEQFF.

About this clonotype itself: With a much larger clone just one base away, this may be a read error. This chain uses TRBV6-6 with TRBJ2-3; possibly TRBD2 for D (7 bases). This CDR3 has 19 amino acids. V was pared by 0 bases and J by 6 bases, with 25 bases between. The germline gives CDR1 MNHNY, CDR2 SVGAGI (reference sequence). For the CDR3, the DNA is TGTGCCAGCAGTTACTCGAGGGCTCAGGGGCGGGAGACATTGGATACGCAGTATTTT. Its protein product is CASSYSRAQGRETLDTQYF.

A word on this clonotype: A much larger clone differs by one base, so this may be a read error. The rearrangement links TRBV11-2 to TRBJ2-1; D might be TRBD2 (5 bases). The CDR3 runs to 14 residues. The germline V gene encodes CDR1 SGHAT and CDR2 FQNNGV. CDR3 region: CTSSFLAITHEQFF. CDR3 nucleotide sequence: TGTACCAGCAGCTTTCTAGCCATTACACATGAGCAGTTCTTC.

The table lists this clonotype with a few counts. The chain employs TRBV7-9 and TRBJ2-1; the D gene is possibly TRBD2 (6 bases). The germline V gene has CDR1 SEHNR and CDR2 FQNEAQ (reference sequence). The CDR3 has 15 amino acids. Trimming took off 0 bases at V and 6 bases at J, with 12 bases between the two ends. CDR3 nucleotides: TGTGCCAGCAGCTTAGCAACGGGAGCGACCAATGAGCAGTTCTTC. Translating it yields CASSLATGATNEQFF.